Listed below are T cell receptor beta chains from one sample, sequenced in a study of radiation and T cells in renal cell carcinoma. TCRdb's copy holds only in-frame clones and misses some; the assay was immunoSEQ multiplex PCR. The sample shows 150,000 or so clones, about 87% of them seen only once. Sample: blood, taken from a patient whose treatment included radiotherapy and nephrectomy. The receptors originated from a woman in her 70s with renal cell carcinoma. Each CDR3 is given with its conserved first and last residue. A D gene is named only where the DNA matches it firmly. Not every row has a clone size; where given, it reads once, few, many or a size class.

few	TRBJ2-1	TRBD2	TRBV7-2	CASSPSGTAFGQFF	TGTGCCAGCAGTCCGAGCGGGACCGCCTTTGGGCAGTTCTTC
.	TRBJ2-1	.	TRBV4-1	CASSKGGPYNEQFF	TGCGCCAGCAGCAAGGGGGGGCCGTACAATGAGCAGTTCTTC
.	TRBJ1-5	.	TRBV6-1	CASSEEQGRINQPQHF	TGTGCCAGCAGTGAAGAACAGGGACGGATCAATCAGCCCCAGCATTTT
.	TRBJ1-5	TRBD1	TRBV29-1	CSVAGGGQPQHF	TGCAGCGTTGCAGGGGGAGGTCAGCCCCAGCATTTT
.	TRBJ1-4	TRBD1	TRBV11-2	CASSHDRDRGGKLFF	TGTGCCAGCAGCCATGACCGGGACAGGGGAGGGAAACTGTTTTTT
.	TRBJ2-1	TRBD2	TRBV4-2	CASSQWTSGGIEQFF	TGTGCCAGCAGCCAATGGACTAGCGGGGGTATTGAGCAGTTCTTC
.	TRBJ2-3	.	TRBV5-4	CASSLPGRRTDTQYF	TGTGCCAGCAGCTTACCAGGAAGGAGGACAGATACGCAGTATTTT
.	TRBJ2-5	TRBD2	TRBV19	CASSIGGGLQETQYF	TGTGCCAGTAGTATAGGCGGGGGGCTCCAAGAGACCCAGTACTTC
few	TRBJ2-3	.	TRBV2	CASSDRWISTDTQYF	TGTGCCAGCAGTGATCGCTGGATTAGCACAGATACGCAGTATTTT
once	TRBJ1-4	.	TRBV19	CASKGQVFNEKLFF	TGTGCCAGTAAGGGGCAGGTTTTTAATGAAAAACTGTTTTTT
.	TRBJ2-5	.	TRBV19	CASSTGGKIQETQYF	TGTGCCAGTAGTACTGGAGGGAAAATCCAAGAGACCCAGTACTTC
.	TRBJ2-5	TRBD1	TRBV19	CASSIEAGGIKTQYF	TGTGCCAGTAGTATTGAGGCAGGGGGCATAAAGACCCAGTACTTC
.	TRBJ2-3	.	TRBV7-3	CASSLPPDTQYF	TGTGCCAGCAGCTTACCCCCAGATACGCAGTATTTT
.	TRBJ1-2	.	TRBV4-2	CASTKEDSNYGYTF	TGTGCCAGTACTAAAGAGGACAGTAACTATGGCTACACCTTC
.	TRBJ1-3	.	TRBV6-6	CASSFASPGNTIYF	TGTGCCAGCAGTTTCGCCTCCCCCGGAAACACCATATATTTT
.	TRBJ1-2	.	TRBV2	CASIEGQPGYGYTF	TGTGCCAGCATAGAAGGACAGCCGGGCTATGGCTACACCTTC
once	TRBJ1-6	.	TRBV28	CASSFVQGFSYNSPLHF	TGTGCCAGCAGTTTTGTTCAGGGTTTCTCCTATAATTCACCCCTCCACTTT
.	TRBJ1-1	.	TRBV27	CASSLYGPGKNTEAFF	TGTGCCAGCAGTTTATATGGTCCAGGGAAGAACACTGAAGCTTTCTTT